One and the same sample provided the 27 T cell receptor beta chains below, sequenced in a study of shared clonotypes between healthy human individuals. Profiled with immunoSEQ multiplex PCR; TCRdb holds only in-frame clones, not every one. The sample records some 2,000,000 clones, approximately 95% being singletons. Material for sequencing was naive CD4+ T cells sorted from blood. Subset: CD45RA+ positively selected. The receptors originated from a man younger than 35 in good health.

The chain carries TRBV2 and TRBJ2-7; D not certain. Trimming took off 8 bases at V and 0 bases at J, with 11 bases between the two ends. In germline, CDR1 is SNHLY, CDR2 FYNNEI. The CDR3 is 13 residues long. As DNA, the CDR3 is TGTGCCAGCTTTGCGGTGAGCTCCTACGAGCAGTACTTC. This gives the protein CASFAVSSYEQYF.

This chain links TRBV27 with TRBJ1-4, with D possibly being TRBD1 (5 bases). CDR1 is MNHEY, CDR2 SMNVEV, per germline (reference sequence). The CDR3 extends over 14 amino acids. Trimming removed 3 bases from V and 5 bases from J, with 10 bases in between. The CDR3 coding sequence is TGTGCCAGCAGTTTGTGGGGCTCAAATGAAAAACTGTTTTTT. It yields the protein CASSLWGSNEKLFF.

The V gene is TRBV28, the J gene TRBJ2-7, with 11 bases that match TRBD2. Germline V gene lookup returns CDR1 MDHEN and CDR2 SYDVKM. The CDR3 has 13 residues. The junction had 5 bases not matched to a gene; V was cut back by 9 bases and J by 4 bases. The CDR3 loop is CASRLAGGYEQYF. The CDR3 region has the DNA TGTGCCAGTCGGCTAGCGGGGGGTTACGAGCAGTACTTC. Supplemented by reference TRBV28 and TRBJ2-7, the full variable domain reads DVKVTQSSRYLVKRTGEKVFLECVQDMDHENMFWYRQDPGLGLRLIYFSYDVKMKEKGDIPEGYSVSREKKERFSLILESASTNQTSMYLCASRLAGGYEQYFGPGTRLTVT.

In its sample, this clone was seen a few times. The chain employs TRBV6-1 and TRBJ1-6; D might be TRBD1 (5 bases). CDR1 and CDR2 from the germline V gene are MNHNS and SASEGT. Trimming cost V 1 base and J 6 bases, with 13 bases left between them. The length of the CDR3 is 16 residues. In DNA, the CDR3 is TGTGCCAGCAGTGAAGTTCGGGGGGGGACTAATTCACCCCTCCACTTT. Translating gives CASSEVRGGTNSPLHF.

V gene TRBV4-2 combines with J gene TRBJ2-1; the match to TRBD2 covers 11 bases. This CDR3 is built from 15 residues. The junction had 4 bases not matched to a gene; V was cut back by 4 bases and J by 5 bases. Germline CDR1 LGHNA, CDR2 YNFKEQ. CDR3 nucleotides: TGTGCCAGCAGCCGACTGACTAGCGGGGACAATGAGCAGTTCTTC. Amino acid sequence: CASSRLTSGDNEQFF.

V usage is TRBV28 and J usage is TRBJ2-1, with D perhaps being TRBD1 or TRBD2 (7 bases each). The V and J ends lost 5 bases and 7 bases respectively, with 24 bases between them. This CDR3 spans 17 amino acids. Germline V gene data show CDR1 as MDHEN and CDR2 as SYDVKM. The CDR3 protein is CASSTPTGQRAGNEQFF. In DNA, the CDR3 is TGTGCCAGCAGTACCCCGACAGGGCAAAGAGCGGGAAATGAGCAGTTCTTC.

The CDR3, as DNA: TGTGCCAGCAGCTGGGGGGACAGGCCCTATGGCTACACCTTC. Amino acids: CASSWGDRPYGYTF. V usage is TRBV5-4 and J usage is TRBJ1-2; 8 nucleotides align to TRBD1. Germline CDR1 reads SGHNT; CDR2 reads YYREEE (reference sequence). CDR3 size: 14 residues. The J segment lost 4 bases and the V segment lost 3 bases, leaving 5 bases of the junction unmatched.

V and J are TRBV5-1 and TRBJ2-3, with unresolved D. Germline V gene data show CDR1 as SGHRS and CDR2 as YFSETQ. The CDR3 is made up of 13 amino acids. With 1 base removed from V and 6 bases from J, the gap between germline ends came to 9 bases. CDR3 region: CASSLYPGDTQYF. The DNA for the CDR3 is TGCGCCAGCAGCTTGTATCCGGGCGATACGCAGTATTTT.

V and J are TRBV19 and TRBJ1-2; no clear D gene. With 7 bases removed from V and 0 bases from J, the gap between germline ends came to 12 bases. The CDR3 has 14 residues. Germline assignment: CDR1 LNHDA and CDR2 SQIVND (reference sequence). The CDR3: CASTVPGSNYGYTF. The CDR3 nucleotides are TGTGCCAGTACTGTACCGGGTTCTAACTATGGCTACACCTTC.

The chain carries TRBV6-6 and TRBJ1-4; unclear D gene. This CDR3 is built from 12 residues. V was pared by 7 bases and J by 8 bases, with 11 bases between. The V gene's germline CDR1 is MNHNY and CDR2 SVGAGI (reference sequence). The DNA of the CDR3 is TGTGCCAGCACCATTAGTGGCGAAAAACTGTTTTTT. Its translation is CASTISGEKLFF.

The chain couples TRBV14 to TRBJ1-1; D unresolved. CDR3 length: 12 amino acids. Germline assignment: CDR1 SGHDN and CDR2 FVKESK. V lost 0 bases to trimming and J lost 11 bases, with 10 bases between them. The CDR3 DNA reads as TGTGCCAGCAGCCAAGATTGGGGTCTGGCTTTCTTT. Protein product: CASSQDWGLAFF.

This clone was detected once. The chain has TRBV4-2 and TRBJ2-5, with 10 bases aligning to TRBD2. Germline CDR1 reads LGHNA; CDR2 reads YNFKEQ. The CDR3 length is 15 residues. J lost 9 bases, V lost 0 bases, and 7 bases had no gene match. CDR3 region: CASSQETSGVRPQYF. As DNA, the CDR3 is TGTGCCAGCAGCCAAGAAACTAGCGGGGTTCGGCCCCAGTACTTC.

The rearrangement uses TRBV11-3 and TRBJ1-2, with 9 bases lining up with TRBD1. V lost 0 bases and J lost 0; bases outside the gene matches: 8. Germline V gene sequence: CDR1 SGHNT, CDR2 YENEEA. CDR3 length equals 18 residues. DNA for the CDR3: TGTGCCAGCAGCTTAGATTACAGGGGGCTGCCCACTAACTATGGCTACACCTTC. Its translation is CASSLDYRGLPTNYGYTF.

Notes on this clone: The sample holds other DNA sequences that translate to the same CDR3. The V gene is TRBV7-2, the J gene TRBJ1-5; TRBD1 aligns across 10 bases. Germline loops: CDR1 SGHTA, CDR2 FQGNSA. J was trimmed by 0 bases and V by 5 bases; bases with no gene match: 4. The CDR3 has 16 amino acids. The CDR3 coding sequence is TGTGCCAGCAGCCTCGGGACAGGGGATAGCAATCAGCCCCAGCATTTT. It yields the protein CASSLGTGDSNQPQHF.

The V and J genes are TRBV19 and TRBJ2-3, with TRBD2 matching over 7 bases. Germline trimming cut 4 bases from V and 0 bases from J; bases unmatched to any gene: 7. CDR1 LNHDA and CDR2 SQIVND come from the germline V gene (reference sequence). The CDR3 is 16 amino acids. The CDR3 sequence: CASSSGDYSSTDTQYF. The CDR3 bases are TGTGCCAGTAGTAGTGGGGACTATTCTAGCACAGATACGCAGTATTTT.

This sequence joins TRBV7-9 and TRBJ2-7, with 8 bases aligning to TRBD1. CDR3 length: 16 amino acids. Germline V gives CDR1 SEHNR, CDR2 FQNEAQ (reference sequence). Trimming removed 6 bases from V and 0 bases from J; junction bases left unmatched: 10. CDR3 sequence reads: CASRDIRGPSSYEQYF. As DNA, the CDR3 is TGTGCCAGCAGAGATATCAGGGGGCCCTCCTCCTACGAGCAGTACTTC.

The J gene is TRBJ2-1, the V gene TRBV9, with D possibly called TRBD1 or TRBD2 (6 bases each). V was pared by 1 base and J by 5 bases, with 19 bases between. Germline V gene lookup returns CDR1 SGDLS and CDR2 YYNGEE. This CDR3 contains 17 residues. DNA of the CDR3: TGTGCCAGCAGCGTATTGCCGGGGGCAAGACAAGACAATGAGCAGTTCTTC. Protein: CASSVLPGARQDNEQFF.

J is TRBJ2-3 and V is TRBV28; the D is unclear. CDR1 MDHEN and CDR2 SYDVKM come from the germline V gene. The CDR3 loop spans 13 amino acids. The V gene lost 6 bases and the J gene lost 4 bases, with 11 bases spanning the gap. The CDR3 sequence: CASSWVMSDTQYF. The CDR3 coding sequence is TGTGCCAGCAGCTGGGTTATGTCAGATACGCAGTATTTT.

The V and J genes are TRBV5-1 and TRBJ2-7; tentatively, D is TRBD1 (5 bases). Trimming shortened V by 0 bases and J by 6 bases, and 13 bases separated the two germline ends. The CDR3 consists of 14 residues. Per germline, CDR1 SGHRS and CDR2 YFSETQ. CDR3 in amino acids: CASSLGTWGGEQYF. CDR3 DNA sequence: TGCGCCAGCAGCTTGGGTACCTGGGGCGGCGAGCAGTACTTC.

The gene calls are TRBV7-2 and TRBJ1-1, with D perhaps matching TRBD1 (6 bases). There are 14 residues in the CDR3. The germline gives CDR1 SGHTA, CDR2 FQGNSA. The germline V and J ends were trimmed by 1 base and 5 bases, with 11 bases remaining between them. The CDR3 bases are TGTGCCAGCAGCTTAGGAGGGGGGCGGACTGAAGCTTTCTTT. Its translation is CASSLGGGRTEAFF.

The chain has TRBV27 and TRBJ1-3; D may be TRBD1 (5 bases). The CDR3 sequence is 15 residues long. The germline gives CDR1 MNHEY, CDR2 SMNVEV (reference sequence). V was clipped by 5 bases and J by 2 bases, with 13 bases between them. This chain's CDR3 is CASSDLGLAGNTIYF. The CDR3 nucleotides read TGTGCCAGCAGTGACTTGGGACTTGCTGGAAACACCATATATTTT.

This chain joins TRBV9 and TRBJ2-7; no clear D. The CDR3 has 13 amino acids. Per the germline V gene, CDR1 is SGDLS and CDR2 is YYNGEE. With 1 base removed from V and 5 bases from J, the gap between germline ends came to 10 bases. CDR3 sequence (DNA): TGTGCCAGCAGCGTATTTATTATGGACGAGCAGTACTTC. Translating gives CASSVFIMDEQYF.

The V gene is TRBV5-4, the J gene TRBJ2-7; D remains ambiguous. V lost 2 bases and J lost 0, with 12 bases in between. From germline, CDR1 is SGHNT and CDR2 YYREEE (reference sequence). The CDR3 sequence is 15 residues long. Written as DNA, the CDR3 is TGTGCCAGCAGCTTCTTTGTGAGGTCCTCCTACGAGCAGTACTTC. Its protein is CASSFFVRSSYEQYF.

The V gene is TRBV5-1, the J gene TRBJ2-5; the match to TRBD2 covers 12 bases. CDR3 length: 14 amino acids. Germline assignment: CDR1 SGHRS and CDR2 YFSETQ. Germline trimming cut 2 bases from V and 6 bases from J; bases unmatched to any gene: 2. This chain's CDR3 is CASSFTSGRKTQYF. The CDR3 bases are TGCGCCAGCAGCTTCACTAGCGGGAGGAAGACCCAGTACTTC.

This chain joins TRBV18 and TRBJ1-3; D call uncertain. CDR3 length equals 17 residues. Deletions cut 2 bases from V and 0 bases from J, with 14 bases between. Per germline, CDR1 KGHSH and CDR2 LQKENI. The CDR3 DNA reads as TGTGCCAGCTCACCAAATCCGGGAATCAACTCTGGAAACACCATATATTTT. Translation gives CASSPNPGINSGNTIYF.

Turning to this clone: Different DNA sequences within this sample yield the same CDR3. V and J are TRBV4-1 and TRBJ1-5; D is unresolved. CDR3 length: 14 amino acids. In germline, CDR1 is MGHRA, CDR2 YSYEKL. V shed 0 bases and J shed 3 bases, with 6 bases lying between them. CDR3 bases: TGCGCCAGCAGCCAAGATACGGTCAATCAGCCCCAGCATTTT. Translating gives CASSQDTVNQPQHF.

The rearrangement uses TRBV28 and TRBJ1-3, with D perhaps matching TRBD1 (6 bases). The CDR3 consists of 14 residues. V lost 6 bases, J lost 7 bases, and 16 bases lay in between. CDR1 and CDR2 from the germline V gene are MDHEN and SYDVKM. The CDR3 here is CASRSHRAWNTIYF. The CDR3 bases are TGTGCCAGCAGGAGTCACAGGGCCTGGAACACCATATATTTT.